This note documents a single TCR beta chain sequence. Germline lookup yields CDR1 SGHDT and CDR2 YYEEEE. The CDR3 contains 13 residues. V shed 1 base, J shed 5 bases, and the junction held 2 bases outside the gene matches. This entry is derived from a study of follicular helper T cells after annual influenza vaccination. Whole-study context: Across the 2013-2014, 2014-2015 and 2015-2016 vaccination seasons, some subjects were resampled.

Specified time point: 2015-2016 season, pre-vaccination. Sorted cTfh were non-naive CD4+CXCR5+PD-1+, either ICOS+CD38+ or ICOS-CD38-. Repertoires were generated with immunoSEQ multiplex PCR, while TCRdb's copy carries only in-frame clones and drops some. Counted here are 9,500 to 15,000 clones, 60% to 80% occurring once; the ten biggest clones make up about 3.8%. Material: CXCR5+ CD38- circulating T follicular helper cells from blood, obtained on the day of influenza vaccination. The subset here: circulating Tfh, non-naive CD4+CXCR5+PD-1+ (ICOS+CD38+ or ICOS-CD38-). V and J are TRBV5-6 and TRBJ2-7; 8 nucleotides align to TRBD1. This TCR came from an adult who received the influenza vaccine. The CDR3, as DNA: TGTGCCAGCAGCTTGAGGACAGGGAACGAGCAGTACTTC. The encoded protein is CASSLRTGNEQYF.